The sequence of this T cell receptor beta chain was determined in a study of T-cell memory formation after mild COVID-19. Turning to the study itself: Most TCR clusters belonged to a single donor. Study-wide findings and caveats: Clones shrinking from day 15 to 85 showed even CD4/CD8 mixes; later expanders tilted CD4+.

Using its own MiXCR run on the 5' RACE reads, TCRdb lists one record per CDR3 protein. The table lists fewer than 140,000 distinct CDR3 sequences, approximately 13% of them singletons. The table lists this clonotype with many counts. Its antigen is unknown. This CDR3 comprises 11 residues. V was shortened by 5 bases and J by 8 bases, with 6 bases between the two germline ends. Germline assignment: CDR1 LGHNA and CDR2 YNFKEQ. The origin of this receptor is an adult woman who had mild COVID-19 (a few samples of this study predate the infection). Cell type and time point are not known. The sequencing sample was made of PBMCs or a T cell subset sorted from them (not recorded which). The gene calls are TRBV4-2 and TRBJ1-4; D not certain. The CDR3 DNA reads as TGTGCCAGCAGCATGTACGAAAAACTGTTTTTT. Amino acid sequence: CASSMYEKLFF.